Listed here is a single T cell receptor beta chain. The germline CDR1 and CDR2 sequences are MNHEY and SVGAGI. V was pared by 4 bases and J by 6 bases, with 6 bases of the junction left unmatched. This CDR3 is built from 14 residues. The sample originates from a study of blood T cell repertoires in COVID-19. About the research overall: Nucleic acid was either cDNA or gDNA, and it came from T cells, B-cell-depleted T cells, or PBMCs.

Methods used by the authors: Reference gene primer amplification gave estimated nucleated cell counts. The table came from immunoSEQ multiplex PCR; TCRdb's copy has only in-frame clones and leaves some out. That table supplies the V and J calls and clone size; D and trimming were determined from the DNA. The sample lists some 150,000 clones; over 80% were seen once. Input material: peripheral blood. The TCR was taken from a woman aged 55 to 70 who had recovered from COVID-19. The chain recombines TRBV6-5 with TRBJ1-2; 9 bases match TRBD1. The CDR3 nucleotides are TGTGCCAGCAGTTCCCTACAGGGGGCGCATGGCTACACCTTC. Amino acid sequence: CASSSLQGAHGYTF.